The rows below give T cell receptor beta chains drawn from one sample of a study of a mutant IDH1 vaccine in newly diagnosed glioma. Clones were sequenced by immunoSEQ multiplex PCR, and TCRdb holds only the in-frame ones, with some missing. The sample has about 21,000 clones; about 85% are singletons. The sample consisted of PBMCs, taken from a glioma patient treated with radiotherapy, temozolomide or both. These receptors were obtained from a man in his forties with glioma. Both conserved end residues are part of each CDR3. A D gene is named only where the DNA matches it firmly. Where a row states a size, it is once, few, many or the class of an expanded clone; other rows omit it.

>TRBD1|TRBV7-9|TRBJ2-1|-
TGTGCCAGCAGCTTAGGACAGGGGGGTTACAATGAGCAGTTCTTC
CASSLGQGGYNEQFF
>-|TRBV4-3|TRBJ2-7|once
TGCGCCAGCAGCCAAGATCTCGGCACGGACACCTACGAGCAGTACTTC
CASSQDLGTDTYEQYF
>-|TRBV5-1|TRBJ2-7|-
TGCGCCAGCAGCTTGGTCGTCGGAACAGGTGAACGCGAGCAGTACTTC
CASSLVVGTGEREQYF
>TRBD1|TRBV5-1|TRBJ1-4|-
TGCGCCAGCAGCTTGCAGGGACAGGGTCAAGGTGAAAAACTGTTTTTT
CASSLQGQGQGEKLFF
>TRBD1|TRBV6-1|TRBJ1-4|few
TGTGCCAGCAGTGAAGGGACAGGGGGTGAAAAACTGTTTTTT
CASSEGTGGEKLFF
>-|TRBV6-1|TRBJ1-2|once
TGTGCCAGCAGTGACCGAGAGGACAGCTTCTATGGCTACACCTTC
CASSDREDSFYGYTF
>-|TRBV6-1|TRBJ2-7|-
TGTGCCAGCAGTGAATTCAGGGGCGTTAACTACGAGCAGTACTTC
CASSEFRGVNYEQYF
>TRBD1|TRBV6-6|TRBJ1-5|-
TGTGCCAGCAGCGAGACAGGGGCAGCCCAGCCCCAGCATTTT
CASSETGAAQPQHF
>TRBD2|TRBV6-5|TRBJ2-7|once
TGTGCCAGCAGCCTTGGACTAGCGGGAGACGAGCAGTACTTC
CASSLGLAGDEQYF
>-|TRBV7-9|TRBJ1-1|-
TGTGCCAGCAGCTTCTTGGAGGGAATGGGCACTGAAGCTTTCTTT
CASSFLEGMGTEAFF
>-|TRBV7-9|TRBJ2-2|-
TGTGCCAGCAGCTTATCCAGTGGCGCCGGGGAGCTGTTTTTT
CASSLSSGAGELFF
>TRBD1|TRBV27|TRBJ1-2|-
TGTGCCAGCAGCCCGAGGACAGGGAAGAAGGGCTACACCTTC
CASSPRTGKKGYTF
>-|TRBV30|TRBJ1-4|-
TGTGCCTGGAGTGCATCCGGGCTGCCAAGAGGAAAACTGTTTTTT
CAWSASGLPRGKLFF
>TRBD1|TRBV7-2|TRBJ2-7|-
TGTGCCAGCAGCTATCCGGGACAGGGAAACGAGCAGTACTTC
CASSYPGQGNEQYF
>-|TRBV2|TRBJ1-1|-
TGTGCCAGCAGTGAAAGTAGGGCCACTGAAGCTTTCTTT
CASSESRATEAFF
>-|TRBV6-1|TRBJ1-1|-
TGTGCCAGCAGTCTAGACCGAGGAGGCACTGAAGCTTTCTTT
CASSLDRGGTEAFF
>TRBD1|TRBV5-1|TRBJ2-7|-
TGCGCCAGCAGCTTGGAGCAAGGGACAGGATACGAGCAGTACTTC
CASSLEQGTGYEQYF
>-|TRBV25-1|TRBJ1-1|-
TGTGCCAGCAGTGAATATAGTAGGGACAACGCTTTCTTT
CASSEYSRDNAFF
>-|TRBV5-6|TRBJ1-2|-
TGTGCCAGCAGCTTGGGTGTTCAGGGACTGAGTGGCTACACCTTC
CASSLGVQGLSGYTF
>-|TRBV5-4|TRBJ2-1|-
TGTGCCAGCAGCTTGGGGGGGCGGGGATACAATGAGCAGTTCTTC
CASSLGGRGYNEQFF
>TRBD2|TRBV6-6|TRBJ2-7|-
TGTGCCAGCACCAGAGCGGGAACCTCCTACGAGCAGTACTTC
CASTRAGTSYEQYF
>-|TRBV5-6|TRBJ1-5|-
TGTGCCAGCAGCTTGTCCGGTCAGCCCCAGCATTTT
CASSLSGQPQHF
>-|TRBV30|TRBJ1-1|-
TGTGCCTGGAGTGTACAAATGAACACTGAAGCTTTCTTT
CAWSVQMNTEAFF
>-|TRBV19|TRBJ1-1|-
TGTGCCAGTAGTATAGGAGTCACTGAAGCTTTCTTT
CASSIGVTEAFF
>TRBD1|TRBV5-1|TRBJ1-4|once
TGCGCCAGCAGCTTGGCGACAGGGTTCGGTAATGAAAAACTGTTTTTT
CASSLATGFGNEKLFF
>-|TRBV2|TRBJ1-1|-
TGTGCCAGCCTCATTAACAGGGTTCCCGGCACTGAAGCTTTCTTT
CASLINRVPGTEAFF
>TRBD1|TRBV29-1|TRBJ1-1|-
TGCAGCGTTGATTCAGGGGGAAACACTGAAGCTTTCTTT
CSVDSGGNTEAFF
>-|TRBV30|TRBJ1-5|-
TGTGCCGGGGATGAAGGGGGGTCGAATCAGCCCCAGCATTTT
CAGDEGGSNQPQHF
>-|TRBV19|TRBJ2-1|-
TGTGCCAGTAGTATAACTCAGGGGCACTACAATGAGCAGTTCTTC
CASSITQGHYNEQFF
>-|TRBV6-5|TRBJ2-5|-
TGTGCCAGCAGGAGGGGGACGAGGGAGACCCAGTACTTC
CASRRGTRETQYF
>-|TRBV5-6|TRBJ2-3|-
TGTGCCAGCAGCTGGGACCACTACACAGATACGCAGTATTTT
CASSWDHYTDTQYF
>-|TRBV6-1|TRBJ1-5|few
TGTGCCAGCAGGGAACAGGGATATAGCAATCAGCCCCAGCATTTT
CASREQGYSNQPQHF
>TRBD2|TRBV6-4|TRBJ2-3|medium-sized
TGTGCCAGCAGTGACTCTAGCGGGAGGGCAGATACGCAGTATTTT
CASSDSSGRADTQYF
>-|TRBV19|TRBJ1-5|-
TGTGCCAGTGGCGCAGGAGAGACAGCAGGTCAGCCCCAGCATTTT
CASGAGETAGQPQHF
>-|TRBV5-4|TRBJ2-7|-
TGTGCCAGCAGCGTCGGGAATATCTACGAGCAGTACTTC
CASSVGNIYEQYF
>-|TRBV30|TRBJ2-5|-
TGTGCCTTAAATATAGGCCAGCGGCAGACCCAGTACTTC
CALNIGQRQTQYF
>TRBD2|TRBV30|TRBJ2-1|-
TGTGCCTGGAGCCGCAGGTCTAGCGGGACCTACAATGAGCAGTTCTTC
CAWSRRSSGTYNEQFF
>-|TRBV4-3|TRBJ1-3|-
TGCGCCAGCAGCCCGGACCCGGCGATCAGGGACACCATATATTTT
CASSPDPAIRDTIYF
>TRBD1|TRBV2|TRBJ1-5|-
TGTGCCAGCAGTCGTACAGGGGGCGCGGAGCCCCAGCATTTT
CASSRTGGAEPQHF
>-|TRBV30|TRBJ2-2|-
TGTGCCTGGAACCATAAGGGGGCCGGGGAGCTGTTTTTT
CAWNHKGAGELFF
>TRBD1|TRBV27|TRBJ2-4|-
TGTGCCAGCTCCTGGGACAGCAAAAACATTCAGTACTTC
CASSWDSKNIQYF
>TRBD2|TRBV2|TRBJ2-3|medium-sized
TGTGCCAGCAGTGAAGGGATAGCGGGGATCACAGATACGCAGTATTTT
CASSEGIAGITDTQYF
>-|TRBV14|TRBJ2-7|-
TGTGCCAGCAGCCCTCGGGGTAGCTACGAGCAGTACTTC
CASSPRGSYEQYF
>-|TRBV7-9|TRBJ2-3|-
TGTGCCAGCAGCTTAGATTCTCCAGATACGCAGTATTTT
CASSLDSPDTQYF
>-|TRBV6-1|TRBJ1-2|-
TGTGCCAGCAGTGACCAAGAAGGGATTGGCTACACCTTC
CASSDQEGIGYTF
>-|TRBV10-3|TRBJ2-7|-
TGTGCCATCAGTGGTATCGGAAACTACGAGCAGTACTTC
CAISGIGNYEQYF
>-|TRBV7-9|TRBJ1-1|-
TGTGCCAGCAGCTTAGGGCAGGATCACACTGAAGCTTTCTTT
CASSLGQDHTEAFF
>-|TRBV19|TRBJ1-2|-
TGTGCCAGTAGCCTGGGACATTTCGGCTACACCTTC
CASSLGHFGYTF
>-|TRBV4-3|TRBJ2-7|medium-sized
TGCGCCAGCAGCCAAGATCGAGCGACAGGACAATACGAGCAGTACTTC
CASSQDRATGQYEQYF
>-|TRBV29-1|TRBJ2-7|-
TGCAGCGTTGAAGATGGGGGTTGGGGGACCTACGAGCAGTACTTC
CSVEDGGWGTYEQYF